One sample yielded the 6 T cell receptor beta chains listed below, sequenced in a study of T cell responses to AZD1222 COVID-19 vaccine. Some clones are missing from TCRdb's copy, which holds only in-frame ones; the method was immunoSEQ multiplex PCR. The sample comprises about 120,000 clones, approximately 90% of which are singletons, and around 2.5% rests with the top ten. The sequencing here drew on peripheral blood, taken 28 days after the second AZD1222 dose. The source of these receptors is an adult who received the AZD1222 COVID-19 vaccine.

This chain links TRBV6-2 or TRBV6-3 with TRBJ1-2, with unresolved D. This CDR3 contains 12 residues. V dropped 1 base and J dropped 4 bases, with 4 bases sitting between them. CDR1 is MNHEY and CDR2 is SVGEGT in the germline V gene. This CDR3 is CASSYYAYGYTF. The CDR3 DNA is TGTGCCAGCAGTTACTACGCCTATGGCTACACCTTC.

DNA of the CDR3: TGTGCCAGCAGTCCACAAACAGGGGGGGCACCCCGGCAGTACTTC. Residues: CASSPQTGGAPRQYF. The rearrangement uses TRBV2 and TRBJ2-7; D possibly corresponds to TRBD1 (8 bases). Germline CDR1 and CDR2: SNHLY and FYNNEI. Trimming removed 5 bases at V and 9 bases at J, with 23 bases between. This CDR3 is built from 15 residues.

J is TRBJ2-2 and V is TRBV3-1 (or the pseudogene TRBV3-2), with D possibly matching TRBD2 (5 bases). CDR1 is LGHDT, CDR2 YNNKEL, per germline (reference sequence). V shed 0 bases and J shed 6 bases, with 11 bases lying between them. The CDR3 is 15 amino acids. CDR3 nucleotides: TGTGCCAGCAGCCAAGACCCCGGGATACCCGGGGAGCTGTTTTTT. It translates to CASSQDPGIPGELFF.

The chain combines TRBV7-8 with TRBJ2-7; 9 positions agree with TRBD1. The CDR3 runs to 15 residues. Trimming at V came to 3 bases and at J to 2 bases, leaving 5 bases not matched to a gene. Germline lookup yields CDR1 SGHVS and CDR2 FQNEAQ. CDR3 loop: CASSFSRTGAYEQYF. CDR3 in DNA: TGTGCCAGCAGCTTTTCCCGGACAGGGGCCTACGAGCAGTACTTC. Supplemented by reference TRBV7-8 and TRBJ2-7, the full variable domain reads GAGVSQSPRYKVAKRGQDVALRCDPISGHVSLFWYQQALGQGPEFLTYFQNEAQLDKSGLPSDRFFAERPEGSVSTLKIQRTQQEDSAVYLCASSFSRTGAYEQYFGPGTRLTVT.

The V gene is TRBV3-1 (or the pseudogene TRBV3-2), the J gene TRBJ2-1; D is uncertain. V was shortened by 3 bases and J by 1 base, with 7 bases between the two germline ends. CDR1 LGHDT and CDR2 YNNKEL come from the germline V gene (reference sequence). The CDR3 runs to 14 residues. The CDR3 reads CASSHTSSYNEQFF. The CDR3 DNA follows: TGTGCCAGCAGCCACACATCGTCCTACAATGAGCAGTTCTTC.

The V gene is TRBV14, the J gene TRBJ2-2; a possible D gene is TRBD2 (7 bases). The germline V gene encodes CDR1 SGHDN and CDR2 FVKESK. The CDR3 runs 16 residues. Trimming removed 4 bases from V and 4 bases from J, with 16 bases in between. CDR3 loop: CASSLRPRGATGELFF. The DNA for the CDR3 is TGTGCCAGCAGCCTTCGACCCCGGGGGGCCACCGGGGAGCTGTTTTTT.